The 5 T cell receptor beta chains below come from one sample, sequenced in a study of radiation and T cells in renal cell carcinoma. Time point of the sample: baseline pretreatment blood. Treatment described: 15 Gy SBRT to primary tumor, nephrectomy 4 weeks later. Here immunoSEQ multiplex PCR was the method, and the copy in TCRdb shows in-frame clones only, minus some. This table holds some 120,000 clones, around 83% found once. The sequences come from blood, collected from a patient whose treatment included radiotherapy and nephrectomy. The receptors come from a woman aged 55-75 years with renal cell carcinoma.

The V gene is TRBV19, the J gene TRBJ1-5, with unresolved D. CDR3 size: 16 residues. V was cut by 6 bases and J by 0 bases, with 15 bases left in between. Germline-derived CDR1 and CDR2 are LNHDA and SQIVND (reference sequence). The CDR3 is CASRAAPAYSNQPQHF. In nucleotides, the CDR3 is TGTGCCAGTAGGGCGGCACCAGCTTATAGCAATCAGCCCCAGCATTTT.

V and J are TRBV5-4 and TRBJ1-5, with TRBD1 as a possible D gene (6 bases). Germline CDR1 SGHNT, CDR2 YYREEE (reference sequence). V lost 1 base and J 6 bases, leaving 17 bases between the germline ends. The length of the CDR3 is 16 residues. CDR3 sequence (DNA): TGTGCCAGCAGCTTGAAGACTACAGGGTTACTTCAGCCCCAGCATTTT. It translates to CASSLKTTGLLQPQHF.

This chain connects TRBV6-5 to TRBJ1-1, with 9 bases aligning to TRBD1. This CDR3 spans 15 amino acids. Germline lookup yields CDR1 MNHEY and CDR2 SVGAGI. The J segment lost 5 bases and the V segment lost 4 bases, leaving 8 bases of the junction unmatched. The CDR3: CASSWGQGLGTEAFF. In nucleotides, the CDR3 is TGTGCCAGCAGTTGGGGACAGGGTTTGGGTACTGAAGCTTTCTTT.

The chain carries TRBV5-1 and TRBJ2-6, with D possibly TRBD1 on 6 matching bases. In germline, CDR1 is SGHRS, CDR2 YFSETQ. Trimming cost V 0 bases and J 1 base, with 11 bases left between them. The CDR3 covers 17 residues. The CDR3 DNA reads TGCGCCAGCAGCTTGGAGCCTACAGGGTCTGGGGCCAACGTCCTGACTTTC. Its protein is CASSLEPTGSGANVLTF.

In nucleotides, the CDR3 is TGCGCCAGCAGCTTTACCCGGGACAGGGGATCCTACGAGCAGTACTTC. Translating gives CASSFTRDRGSYEQYF. The V and J genes are TRBV5-1 and TRBJ2-7; TRBD1 agrees at 10 bases. The ends lost 2 bases at V and 1 base at J; junction bases unmatched: 6. The CDR3 covers 16 residues. Germline V gene data show CDR1 as SGHRS and CDR2 as YFSETQ.